The 11 T cell receptor beta chains given below trace back to one sample, sequenced in a study of T cell responses to AZD1222 COVID-19 vaccine. Repertoires were generated with immunoSEQ multiplex PCR, while TCRdb's copy carries only in-frame clones and drops some. The sample has tens of thousands of clones; under 90% are singletons. Source: peripheral blood, taken on day 0 of AZD1222 vaccination. These receptors were collected from an adult in good health.

This chain uses TRBV2 with TRBJ2-1; 12 nucleotides agree with TRBD2. In germline, CDR1 is SNHLY, CDR2 FYNNEI. This CDR3 region has 16 residues. The V and J ends lost 4 bases and 10 bases, in that order; junction bases with no gene match: 11. The CDR3: CASSGDLGLAGPEQFF. The CDR3 DNA follows: TGTGCCAGCAGTGGAGATTTAGGACTAGCGGGACCGGAGCAGTTCTTC.

The chain's CDR3 is CASSPGEMIDTQYF. In DNA form, the CDR3 reads TGCGCCAGCAGCCCAGGTGAGATGATTGATACGCAGTATTTT. The chain carries TRBV5-1 and TRBJ2-3; D is ambiguous. Germline V CDR1 and CDR2: SGHRS, YFSETQ. Trimming removed 4 bases at V and 6 bases at J, with 15 bases between. The CDR3 extends over 14 amino acids.

The CDR3 is CASSLWELRDTQYF. CDR3 sequence (DNA): TGCGCCAGCAGCTTGTGGGAGTTGAGAGATACGCAGTATTTT. This chain joins TRBV5-1 and TRBJ2-3, with a weak D call TRBD2 (5 bases). The ends were cut back, 1 base at V and 5 bases at J, with 11 bases in the middle. CDR1 SGHRS and CDR2 YFSETQ come from the germline V gene. CDR3 length: 14 amino acids. The entire variable domain, with the rest obtained from reference TRBV5-1 and TRBJ2-3, is as follows: KAGVTQTPRYLIKTRGQQVTLSCSPISGHRSVSWYQQTPGQGLQFLFEYFSETQRNKGNFPGRFSGRQFSNSRSEMNVSTLELGDSALYLCASSLWELRDTQYFGPGTRLTVL.

The chain is built from TRBV9 and TRBJ2-1, with D uncertain. Trimming took 0 bases from V and 1 from J, leaving 11 bases between them. This CDR3 comprises 16 residues. Germline lookup yields CDR1 SGDLS and CDR2 YYNGEE. CDR3 sequence (DNA): TGTGCCAGCAGCGTAGTCACAGAGCCTTCCTACAATGAGCAGTTCTTC. Translating it yields CASSVVTEPSYNEQFF.

This chain uses TRBV10-2 with TRBJ2-3; a possible D gene is TRBD2 (5 bases). In germline, CDR1 is WSHSY, CDR2 SAAADI. V shed 6 bases and J shed 6 bases, with 13 bases lying between them. The CDR3 extends over 13 amino acids. This CDR3 is CASSAAVGDTQYF. CDR3 nucleotide sequence: TGCGCCAGCAGCGCAGCGGTTGGGGATACGCAGTATTTT.

The chain recombines TRBV27 with TRBJ1-2; D unresolved. Trimming cost V 6 bases and J 5 bases, with 19 bases left between them. Germline V lookup: CDR1 MNHEY, CDR2 SMNVEV (reference sequence). This CDR3 has 15 amino acids. The CDR3 region is CASSPARGASYGYTF. CDR3 in DNA: TGTGCCAGCAGCCCCGCGCGGGGTGCGTCGTATGGCTACACCTTC.

The genes are TRBV11-2 and TRBJ2-7; D is undetermined. Germline V lookup: CDR1 SGHAT, CDR2 FQNNGV. The CDR3 is 13 amino acids. V lost 3 bases and J lost 0, with 6 bases in between. The CDR3, as DNA: TGTGCCAGCAGCTTTGCGTCCTCCTACGAGCAGTACTTC. Translated, it gives CASSFASSYEQYF. Full variable domain (outside the CDR3, taken from reference TRBV11-2 and TRBJ2-7): EAGVAQSPRYKIIEKRQSVAFWCNPISGHATLYWYQQILGQGPKLLIQFQNNGVVDDSQLPKDRFSAERLKGVDSTLKIQPAKLEDSAVYLCASSFASSYEQYFGPGTRLTVT.

This chain joins TRBV6-5 and TRBJ1-4, with a tentative D call TRBD1 (5 bases). V was shortened by 7 bases and J by 0 bases, with 12 bases between the two germline ends. CDR3 length equals 15 residues. The germline CDR1 and CDR2 sequences are MNHEY and SVGAGI. This chain's CDR3 is CASTWTFATNEKLFF. CDR3 nucleotides: TGTGCCAGCACCTGGACATTTGCAACTAATGAAAAACTGTTTTTT.

In this sample, this clone turned up a few times. The V call is TRBV10-3, the J call TRBJ1-5; 7 nucleotides agree with TRBD1. This CDR3 region has 14 residues. From germline, CDR1 is ENHRY and CDR2 SYGVKD. V lost 11 bases to trimming and J lost 7 bases; unmatched junction nucleotides: 14. The CDR3 loop reads CAASGGQGVQPQHF. Here the CDR3 DNA reads TGTGCCGCCTCAGGGGGGCAGGGTGTCCAGCCCCAGCATTTT.

The chain uses TRBV2 and TRBJ1-1; weak D call: TRBD1 (5 bases). The CDR3 runs 13 residues. Germline V CDR1 and CDR2: SNHLY, FYNNEI. V was trimmed by 9 bases and J by 3 bases, leaving 14 bases between them. CDR3 amino acids: CASLSEGHTEAFF. CDR3 nucleotide sequence: TGTGCCAGTCTTAGTGAGGGGCACACTGAAGCTTTCTTT.

The J gene is TRBJ1-1, the V gene TRBV12-3 or TRBV12-4; D unresolved. The CDR3 runs 12 residues. V gave up 3 bases and J gave up 7 bases, with 9 bases separating them. For the CDR3, the DNA is TGTGCCAGCAGTTTGGGAGGGTTTGAAGCTTTCTTT. It codes for CASSLGGFEAFF.